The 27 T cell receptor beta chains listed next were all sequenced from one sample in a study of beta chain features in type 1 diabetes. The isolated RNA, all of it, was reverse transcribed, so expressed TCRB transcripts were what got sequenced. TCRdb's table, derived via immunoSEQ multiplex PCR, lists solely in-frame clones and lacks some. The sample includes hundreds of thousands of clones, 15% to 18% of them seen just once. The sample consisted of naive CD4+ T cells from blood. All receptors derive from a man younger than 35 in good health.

DNA for the CDR3: TGTGCCAGCAGCTTAAGCCAGAGGACAGCTAACTATGGCTACACCTTC. Translated, it gives CASSLSQRTANYGYTF. The genes are TRBV7-2 and TRBJ1-2; D is perhaps TRBD1 (6 bases). Between the trimmed V and J ends, which lost 2 bases and 0 bases, there was a span of 13 bases. CDR1 and CDR2 from the germline V gene are SGHTA and FQGNSA. The CDR3 consists of 16 residues. The variable domain in full, with the rest retrieved from reference TRBV7-2 and TRBJ1-2, is GAGVSQSPSNKVTEKGKDVELRCDPISGHTALYWYRQSLGQGLEFLIYFQGNSAPDKSGLPSDRFSAERTGGSVSTLTIQRTQQEDSAVYLCASSLSQRTANYGYTFGSGTRLTVV.

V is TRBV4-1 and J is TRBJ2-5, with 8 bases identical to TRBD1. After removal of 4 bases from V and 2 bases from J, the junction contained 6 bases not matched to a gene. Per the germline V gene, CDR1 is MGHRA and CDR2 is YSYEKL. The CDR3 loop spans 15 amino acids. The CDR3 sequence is CASSLTGGTQETQYF. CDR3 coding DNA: TGCGCCAGCAGCCTAACAGGGGGGACACAAGAGACCCAGTACTTC.

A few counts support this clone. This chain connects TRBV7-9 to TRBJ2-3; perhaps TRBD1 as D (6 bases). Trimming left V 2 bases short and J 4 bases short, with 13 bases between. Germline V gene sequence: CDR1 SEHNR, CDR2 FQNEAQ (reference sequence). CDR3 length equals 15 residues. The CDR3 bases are TGTGCCAGCAGCTTAACGGCAGGGGTCGCAGATACGCAGTATTTT. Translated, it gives CASSLTAGVADTQYF.

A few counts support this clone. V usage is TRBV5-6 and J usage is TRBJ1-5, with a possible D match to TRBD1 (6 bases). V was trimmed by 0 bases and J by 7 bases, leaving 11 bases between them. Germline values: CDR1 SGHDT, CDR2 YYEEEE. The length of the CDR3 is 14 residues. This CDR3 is CASSLDSGEQPQHF. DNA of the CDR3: TGTGCCAGCAGCTTGGATTCAGGGGAACAGCCCCAGCATTTT.

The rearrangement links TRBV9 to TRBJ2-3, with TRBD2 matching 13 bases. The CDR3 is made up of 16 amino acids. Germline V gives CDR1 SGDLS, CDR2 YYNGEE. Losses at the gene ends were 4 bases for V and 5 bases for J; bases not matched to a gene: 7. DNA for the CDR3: TGTGCCAGCAGCCAAACTAGCGGGAGGGCCGGAGATACGCAGTATTTT. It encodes CASSQTSGRAGDTQYF.

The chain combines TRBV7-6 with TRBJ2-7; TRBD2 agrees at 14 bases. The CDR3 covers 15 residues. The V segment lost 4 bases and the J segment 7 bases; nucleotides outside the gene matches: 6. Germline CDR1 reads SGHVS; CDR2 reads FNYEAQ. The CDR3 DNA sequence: TGTGCCAGCAGCTCTCGGACTAGCGGGGGGAGTGAGCAGTACTTC. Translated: CASSSRTSGGSEQYF.

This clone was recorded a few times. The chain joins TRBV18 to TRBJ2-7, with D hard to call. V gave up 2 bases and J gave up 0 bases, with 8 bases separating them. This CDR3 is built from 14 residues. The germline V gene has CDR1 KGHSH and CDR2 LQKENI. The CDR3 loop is CASSPDASSYEQYF. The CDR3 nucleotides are TGTGCCAGCTCACCAGATGCGAGCTCCTACGAGCAGTACTTC.

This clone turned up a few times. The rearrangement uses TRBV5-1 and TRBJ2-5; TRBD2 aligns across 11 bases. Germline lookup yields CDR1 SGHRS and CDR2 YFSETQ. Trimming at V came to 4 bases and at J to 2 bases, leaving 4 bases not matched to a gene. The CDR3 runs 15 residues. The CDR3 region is CASSPGLAVQETQYF. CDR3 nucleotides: TGCGCCAGCAGCCCGGGACTAGCGGTTCAAGAGACCCAGTACTTC.

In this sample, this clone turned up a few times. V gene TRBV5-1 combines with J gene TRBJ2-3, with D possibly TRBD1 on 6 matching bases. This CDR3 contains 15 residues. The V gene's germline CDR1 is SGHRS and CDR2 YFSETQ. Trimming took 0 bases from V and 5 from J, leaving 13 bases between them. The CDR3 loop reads CASSLAVQGIDTQYF. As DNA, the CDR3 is TGCGCCAGCAGCTTGGCAGTACAGGGAATAGATACGCAGTATTTT.

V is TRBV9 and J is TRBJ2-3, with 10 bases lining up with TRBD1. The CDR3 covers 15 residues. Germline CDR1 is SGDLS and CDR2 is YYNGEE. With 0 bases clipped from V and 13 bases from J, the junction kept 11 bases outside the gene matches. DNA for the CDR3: TGTGCCAGCAGCGTAGATTCTGTGGGGACAGGGGAAAAGTATTTT. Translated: CASSVDSVGTGEKYF.

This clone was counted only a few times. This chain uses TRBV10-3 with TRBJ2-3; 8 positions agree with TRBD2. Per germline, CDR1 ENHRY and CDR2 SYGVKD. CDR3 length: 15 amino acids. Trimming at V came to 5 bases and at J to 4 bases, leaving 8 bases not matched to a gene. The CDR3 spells CAISSSGSTPDTQYF. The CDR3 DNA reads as TGTGCCATCAGTTCCAGCGGGAGTACCCCAGATACGCAGTATTTT.

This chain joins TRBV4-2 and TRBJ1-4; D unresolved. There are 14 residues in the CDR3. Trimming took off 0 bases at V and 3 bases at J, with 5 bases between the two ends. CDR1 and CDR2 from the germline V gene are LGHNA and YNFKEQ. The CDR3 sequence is CASSQETANEKLFF. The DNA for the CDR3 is TGTGCCAGCAGCCAAGAAACAGCTAATGAAAAACTGTTTTTT.

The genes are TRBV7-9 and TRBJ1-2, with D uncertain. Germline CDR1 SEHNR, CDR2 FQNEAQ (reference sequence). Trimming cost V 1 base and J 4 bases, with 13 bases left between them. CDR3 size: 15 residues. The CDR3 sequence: CASSLERLLGYGYTF. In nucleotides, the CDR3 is TGTGCCAGCAGCTTAGAGAGGCTCCTTGGCTATGGCTACACCTTC.

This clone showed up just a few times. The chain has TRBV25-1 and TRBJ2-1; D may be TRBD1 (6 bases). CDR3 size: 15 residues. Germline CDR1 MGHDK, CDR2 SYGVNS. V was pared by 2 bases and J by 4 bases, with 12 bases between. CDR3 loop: CASSEIQGFYNEQFF. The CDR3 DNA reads TGTGCCAGCAGTGAAATACAGGGATTTTACAATGAGCAGTTCTTC.

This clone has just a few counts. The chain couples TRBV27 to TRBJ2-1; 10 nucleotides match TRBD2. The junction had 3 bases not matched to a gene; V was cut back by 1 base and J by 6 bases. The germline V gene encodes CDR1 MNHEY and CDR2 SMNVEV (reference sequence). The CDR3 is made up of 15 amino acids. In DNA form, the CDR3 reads TGTGCCAGCAGTTTATACCTAGCGGGAGTCAATGAGCAGTTCTTC. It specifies CASSLYLAGVNEQFF.

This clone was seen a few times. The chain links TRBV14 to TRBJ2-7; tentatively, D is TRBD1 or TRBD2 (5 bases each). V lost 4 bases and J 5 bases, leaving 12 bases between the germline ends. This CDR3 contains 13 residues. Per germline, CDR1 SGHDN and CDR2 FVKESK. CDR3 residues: CASSPRWGNEQYF. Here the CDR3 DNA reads TGTGCCAGCAGCCCAAGGTGGGGGAACGAGCAGTACTTC. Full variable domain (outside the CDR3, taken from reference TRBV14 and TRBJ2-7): EAGVTQFPSHSVIEKGQTVTLRCDPISGHDNLYWYRRVMGKEIKFLLHFVKESKQDESGMPNNRFLAERTGGTYSTLKVQPAELEDSGVYFCASSPRWGNEQYFGPGTRLTVT.

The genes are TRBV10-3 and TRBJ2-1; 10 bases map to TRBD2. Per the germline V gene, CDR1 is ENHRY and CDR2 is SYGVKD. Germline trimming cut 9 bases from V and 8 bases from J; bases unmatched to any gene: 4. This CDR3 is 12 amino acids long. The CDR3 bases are TGTGCCATAGCGGGAGGGTACGATGAGCAGTTCTTC. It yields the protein CAIAGGYDEQFF.

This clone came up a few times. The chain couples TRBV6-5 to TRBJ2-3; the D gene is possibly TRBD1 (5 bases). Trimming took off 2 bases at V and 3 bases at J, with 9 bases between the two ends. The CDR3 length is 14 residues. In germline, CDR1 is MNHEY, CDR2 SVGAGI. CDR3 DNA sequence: TGTGCCAGCAGTTACGGGGCCGGTACAGATACGCAGTATTTT. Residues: CASSYGAGTDTQYF.

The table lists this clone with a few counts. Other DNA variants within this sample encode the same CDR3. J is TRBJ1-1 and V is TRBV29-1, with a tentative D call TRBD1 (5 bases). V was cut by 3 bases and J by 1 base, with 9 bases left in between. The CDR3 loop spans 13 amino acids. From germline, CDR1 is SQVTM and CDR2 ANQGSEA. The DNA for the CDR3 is TGCAGCGTTGAGGGGCAGAAGAACACTGAAGCTTTCTTT. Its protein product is CSVEGQKNTEAFF.

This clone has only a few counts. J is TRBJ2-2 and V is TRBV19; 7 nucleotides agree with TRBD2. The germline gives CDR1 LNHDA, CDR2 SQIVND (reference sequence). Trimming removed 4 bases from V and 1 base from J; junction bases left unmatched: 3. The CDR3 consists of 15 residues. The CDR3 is CASSTGRENTGELFF. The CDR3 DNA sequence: TGTGCCAGTAGTACAGGGAGGGAGAACACCGGGGAGCTGTTTTTT.

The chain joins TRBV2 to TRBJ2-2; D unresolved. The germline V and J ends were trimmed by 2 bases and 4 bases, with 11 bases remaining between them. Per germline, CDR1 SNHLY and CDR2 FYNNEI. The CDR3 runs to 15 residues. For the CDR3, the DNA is TGTGCCAGCAGTGAAAATCCCAGGATCACCGGGGAGCTGTTTTTT. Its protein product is CASSENPRITGELFF.

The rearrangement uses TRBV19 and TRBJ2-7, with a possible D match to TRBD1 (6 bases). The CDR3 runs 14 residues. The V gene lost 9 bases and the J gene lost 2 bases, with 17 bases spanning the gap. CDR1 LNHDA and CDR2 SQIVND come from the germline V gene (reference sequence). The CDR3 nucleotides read TGTGCCAGCCACTCCTCCGGACAGCCCTACGAGCAGTACTTC. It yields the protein CASHSSGQPYEQYF.

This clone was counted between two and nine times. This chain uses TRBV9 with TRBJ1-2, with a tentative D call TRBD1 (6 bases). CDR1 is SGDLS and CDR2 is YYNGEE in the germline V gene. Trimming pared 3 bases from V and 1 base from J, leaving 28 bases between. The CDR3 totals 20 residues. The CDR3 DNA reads TGTGCCAGCAGCGATTCTTTTCAACAGGGTACCTTCTTGTTTAACTATGGCTACACCTTC. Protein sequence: CASSDSFQQGTFLFNYGYTF.

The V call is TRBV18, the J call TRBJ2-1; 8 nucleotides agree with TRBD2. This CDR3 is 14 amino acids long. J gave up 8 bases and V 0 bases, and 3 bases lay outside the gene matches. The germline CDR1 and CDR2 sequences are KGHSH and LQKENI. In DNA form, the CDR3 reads TGTGCCAGCTCACCACCCGGGAGGGCTTATGAGCAGTTCTTC. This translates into CASSPPGRAYEQFF.

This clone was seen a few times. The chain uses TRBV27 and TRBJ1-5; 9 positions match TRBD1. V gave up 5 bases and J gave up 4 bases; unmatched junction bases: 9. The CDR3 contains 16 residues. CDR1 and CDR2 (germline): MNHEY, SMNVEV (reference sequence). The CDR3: CASSPYGQGSNQPQHF. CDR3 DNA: TGTGCCAGCAGTCCCTACGGACAGGGGAGTAATCAGCCCCAGCATTTT.

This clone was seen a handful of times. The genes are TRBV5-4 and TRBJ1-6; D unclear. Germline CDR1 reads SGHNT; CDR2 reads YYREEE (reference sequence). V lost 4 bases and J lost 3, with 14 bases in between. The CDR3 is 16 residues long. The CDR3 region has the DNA TGTGCCAGCAGCCCGATCCGAGGTTTCTATAATTCACCCCTCCACTTT. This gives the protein CASSPIRGFYNSPLHF.

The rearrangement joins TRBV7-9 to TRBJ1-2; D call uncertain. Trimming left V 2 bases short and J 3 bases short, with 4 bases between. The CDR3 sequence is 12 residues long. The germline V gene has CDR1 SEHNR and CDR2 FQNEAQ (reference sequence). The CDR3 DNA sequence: TGTGCCAGCAGCTTAAGGGACTATGGCTACACCTTC. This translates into CASSLRDYGYTF.